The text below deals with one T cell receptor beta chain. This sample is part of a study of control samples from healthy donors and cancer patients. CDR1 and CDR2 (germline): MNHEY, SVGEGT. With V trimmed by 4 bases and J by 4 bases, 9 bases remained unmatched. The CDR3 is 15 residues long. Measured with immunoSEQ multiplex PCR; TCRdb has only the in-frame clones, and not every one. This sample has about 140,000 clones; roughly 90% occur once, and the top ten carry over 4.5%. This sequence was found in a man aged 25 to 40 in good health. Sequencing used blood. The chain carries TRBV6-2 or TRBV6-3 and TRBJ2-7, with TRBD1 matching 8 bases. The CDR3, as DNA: TGTGCCAGCAGTTTCCTGACAGGGGCGAGGTACGAGCAGTACTTC. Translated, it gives CASSFLTGARYEQYF.